These 9 T cell receptor beta chains were all obtained from the same sample, sequenced in a study of blood T cells in healthy people across ages. A second roughly 6 to 12 cycle PCR used barcoded and J-beta primers. One entry per CDR3 protein results from TCRdb running MiXCR on the 5' RACE reads. The table includes roughly 1,500,000 distinct CDR3 sequences, around 42% detected once. Specimen: blood. The source of these receptors is a young woman in good health.

This clonotype was seen more than once but under ten times. V is TRBV6-5 and J is TRBJ2-6; the match to TRBD1 covers 8 bases. The V gene's germline CDR1 is MNHEY and CDR2 SVGAGI. The CDR3 length is 17 residues. V lost 6 bases and J lost 4; bases outside the gene matches: 11. The CDR3 loop is CASSHGQGSGGANVLTF. The DNA of the CDR3 is TGTGCCAGCAGCCATGGACAGGGTTCCGGAGGGGCCAACGTCCTGACTTTC.

The V call is TRBV2, the J call TRBJ2-4; the match to TRBD2 covers 7 bases. With the DNA end fitting TRBJ2-5 better, the J assignment may be wrong. CDR3 size: 16 residues. Germline CDR1 and CDR2: SNHLY and FYNNEI. CDR3 nucleotides: TGTGCCAGCAGGGCCTCGCCTGCGGGGGTCCCAGAGACCCAGTACTTC. Its protein product is CASRASPAGVPETQYF.

This chain joins TRBV6-1 and TRBJ2-5; D gene uncertain. V shed 8 bases and J shed 1 base, with 20 bases lying between them. This CDR3 has 16 amino acids. CDR1 and CDR2 from the germline V gene are MNHNS and SASEGT. CDR3: CASGRQITLFQETQYF. CDR3 coding DNA: TGTGCCAGCGGGCGCCAGATAACGCTGTTCCAAGAGACCCAGTACTTC.

This clonotype was seen a few times. V and J are TRBV25-1 and TRBJ1-2; D unresolved. Trimming shortened V by 4 bases and J by 8 bases, and 17 bases separated the two germline ends. Germline V gene sequence: CDR1 MGHDK, CDR2 SYGVNS. The length of the CDR3 is 14 residues. DNA for the CDR3: TGTGCCAGCAGTGTCGAGCCTGGGATGGGCGGCTACACCTTC. It encodes CASSVEPGMGGYTF.

This chain joins TRBV20-1 and TRBJ2-1, with 11 bases aligning to TRBD2. The CDR3 loop spans 13 amino acids. Germline V gene sequence: CDR1 DFQATT, CDR2 SNEGSKA (reference sequence). The CDR3 region is CTAATSGNNEQFF. In nucleotides, the CDR3 is TGCACGGCGGCGACTAGCGGGAACAATGAGCAGTTCTTC.

This clonotype was seen only once. It may be a read error: a sequence one base away is much more abundant. V and J are TRBV4-1 and TRBJ2-7; TRBD2 matches 7 bases. The length of the CDR3 is 13 residues. The junction had 7 bases not matched to a gene; V was cut back by 4 bases and J by 7 bases. Germline V gene lookup returns CDR1 MGHRA and CDR2 YSYEKL. CDR3 sequence: CASSRVVAGEQYF. In DNA form, the CDR3 reads TGCGCCAGCAGCCGAGTCGTAGCGGGTGAGCAGTACTTC.

This chain uses TRBV7-2 with TRBJ1-4; TRBD1 aligns across 9 bases. V shed 4 bases and J 4 bases; nucleotides not matched to a gene: 4. This CDR3 region has 15 residues. Germline-derived CDR1 and CDR2 are SGHTA and FQGNSA. CDR3 amino acids: CASSSNRGHNEKLFF. The CDR3 DNA reads as TGTGCCAGCAGCTCGAACAGGGGGCATAATGAAAAACTGTTTTTT.

This clonotype was picked up a small number of times. The rearrangement uses TRBV12-3 or TRBV12-4 and TRBJ1-4; TRBD1 aligns across 7 bases. The CDR3 is 14 amino acids. V shed 6 bases, J shed 12 bases, and the junction held 13 bases outside the gene matches. The CDR3 bases are TGTGCCAGCAGCTCAGGGGGATTCCCAAGCCAACTGTTTTTT. Translation: CASSSGGFPSQLFF.

A few counts support this clonotype. One end of the junction fails to match germline, which may point to a read error. This chain links TRBV3-1 with TRBJ2-5, with 8 bases fitting TRBD2. The germline V gene has CDR1 LGHDT and CDR2 YNNKEL (reference sequence). This CDR3 is 15 amino acids long. CDR3 residues: CANSQGTSGQETQYF. The CDR3, as DNA: TGTGCCAACAGCCAAGGAACTAGCGGCCAAGAGACCCAGTACTTC.